This T cell receptor (beta chain) was retrieved from a study of regulatory T cells in long-lasting Graves disease (dated by TCRdb to the early 2020s). Study-level background: Newly diagnosed Graves' disease patients had taken antithyroid drugs for less than 3 months. The study was registered as a clinical trial and conducted in China. Persistent Graves' disease patients were compared with newly diagnosed Graves' disease patients by peripheral blood TCR sequencing and RNA sequencing. A total of 35 or so samples were covered by TCR sequencing, comprising some 13 persistent and around 20 newly diagnosed Graves' disease patients. Study-wide conclusions, independent of this receptor: Sequencing and analysis were limited to the TCR beta chain. As a limitation, the authors acknowledged that the small sample size may reduce accuracy. Peripheral blood alone was examined, since thyroid tissue, which constituted the primary lesion, could not be accessed. TRBV28, TRBJ1-2 and TRBJ2-5 were preferentially used in persistent disease, while TRBV20-1 and TRBJ2-1 were favored in newly diagnosed disease. Lower TCR Shannon entropy and fewer highly expanded clones were observed in persistent Graves' disease patients than in newly diagnosed patients, which suggested clonal expansion. Patients with persistent disease shared more public clonotypes (about 2,900) than newly diagnosed patients did (approximately 1,000).

On this clonotype itself: There is no known antigen for this receptor. This could be a read error, since a much larger clone is one nucleotide away. As the CDR3 is not closed by the conserved phenylalanine or tryptophan, this likely results from a read error.

Receptors were amplified or captured by multiplex PCR. The run used an Illumina HiSeq 4000. TCR beta libraries were built with iRepertoire HTBI primers and Arm-PCR amplification of CDR3 regions. PCR products were gel purified before sequencing. Per the authors' processing: Gene usage analysis of CDR3 amino acid clonotypes used the 55 to 80 TRBV and some 15 TRBJ segments found across samples. COPE and FqMerger were used to merge filtered high-quality paired reads into contigs. BLAST was used to align contigs to IMGT TRBV, TRBD and TRBJ reference genes, and CDR3 was defined according to IMGT. Clonotypes above 0.1% frequency were classified as highly expanded clones. Shannon entropy served as the measure of repertoire diversity, while the Gini coefficient captured V-J evenness. Clonotypes shared by more than one individual were considered public. In-frame beta chains were kept once TCRdb had trimmed the public reads at Q25 with fastp and called clones with MiXCR. When rows share a CDR3 protein, they turn into one entry using the most common DNA and genes. The V and J calls were not made by the authors but by TCRdb's processing. A total of 550,000 to 600,000 distinct CDR3 sequences appear in this sample, more than 15% of them only once. The ten largest clones represent approximately 12% of the sample.

According to the study, the label for this sample's time point signals: newly diagnosed GD, antithyroid drugs for less than 3 months. RNA was extracted from PBMCs in TRIzol for both TCR sequencing and RNA sequencing. The diagnosis of Graves' disease was made according to American Thyroid Association guidelines. Recruitment of patients was carried out at an endocrinology department in Xi'an, China. Each patient gave around 9.2 milliliters of peripheral blood, collected in an EDTA anticoagulant tube. PBMCs were isolated by Ficoll Paque Plus density gradient separation without further T cell sorting. An Agilent 2100 Bioanalyzer and agarose gel were used to assess RNA quality, and a NanoDrop 2000 was used to measure RNA concentration. The CDR3 totals 16 residues, both ends included. The kept DNA is CDR3 alone, 48 bases in frame from the first base. V loses 7 bases, J loses 0 bases, and the germline ends lie 16 bases apart. Via the germline V gene (reference sequence), CDR1 is SGHAT and CDR2 FQDESV.

These same data were also listed under a study on T cells in Graves' hyperthyroidism and ophthalmopathy. The second source states: A patient counted as having stable Graves' hyperthyroidism if no progression to ophthalmopathy occurred over 18 months of follow-up. The hyperthyroidism patients were between 18 and 65 years old and newly diagnosed, with a disease duration of less than 2 months. Patients with uncontrolled infections, other autoimmune diseases, pregnancy or lactation were excluded. Clinical symptoms, serum thyroxine and TRAb, thyroid ultrasound, and orbital computed tomography formed the basis for the diagnoses. The TCR CDR3 was subjected to a first round of RT-PCR using the HTBI primer set and the Qiagen OneStep RT-PCR kit. Most expanded thyroid clonotypes (frequency above 0.001) were also detected in blood, a finding suggesting that blood repertoires may reflect thyroid immune responses. A 13 V-J signature model separated ophthalmopathy from stable hyperthyroidism, with 87.88% sensitivity and 81% to 82% specificity in cross-validation and 80%/75% in testing. During validation, the model predicted progression to ophthalmopathy a median of approximately 7 months ahead of onset, with approximately 70% sensitivity and more than 72% specificity. To identify distinguishing TCR V-J signatures, a discovery cohort of 100 patients was used, comprising fewer than 45 with Graves' ophthalmopathy and under 60 with stable Graves' hyperthyroidism. Prospective prediction of ophthalmopathy was tested in an independent validation cohort consisting of 18 to 20 hyperthyroidism patients and around 16 patients who later progressed to ophthalmopathy. The approximately 90 discovery patients were randomly split 7:3 into training and test sets. In several Graves' hyperthyroidism patients, the study also compared T-cell repertoires from thyroid tissue with T-cell repertoires from blood. Once sampling was done, hyperthyroidism patients were given methimazole at a starting dose of 30 mg daily, whereas ophthalmopathy patients were given high-dose intravenous methylprednisolone. A second multiplex PCR round built the libraries, followed by size selection and purification. Sequencing of the libraries was done on an Illumina HiSeq2000 using paired-end 100 bp reads. SOAPnuke was used to process the raw data, removing reads that contained adapters or uncalled bases, had a mean Phred below 15, or lacked an exact match to the constant primer or identifier. High-quality paired reads were merged with COPE v1.2.5, and unique nucleotide sequences were defined as clonotypes. MiTCR v1.1 was used to align the clonotypes against IMGT TRBV, TRBD and TRBJ reference segments. Only V-J combinations with frequency above 0.0001, covering about 99% of repertoires, were analysed. The TCS score was defined as F50 (clonal expansion) divided by E x V (chaos), with BLOSUM62-based TCRdist calculated between CDR3 peptides within each V-J. Welch's t-statistics and random forest reduced 450 to 600 V-J features to under 15, which were used in a naive Bayes classifier (R e1071). No statistical method was used to fix the sample size in advance, and group allocation was not hidden from the investigators. The paper describes TCR Vbeta CDR3 sequencing of 140 or so peripheral blood samples, made up of around 41 ophthalmopathy patients, roughly 72 hyperthyroidism patients and some 17 progressor patients.

The sequence is built from TRBV11-1 and TRBJ2-1; too little of a D gene remains to name it. This specimen was peripheral blood mononuclear cells (PBMCs), taken at new diagnosis, from a patient treated with antithyroid drugs. This clonotype was obtained from a man younger than 35 with Graves disease. Donor details come from another sample of the same person, matched by shared clones. The DNA sequence is TGTGCCAGCATCCCAAGTCCTCTCGACTCCTACAATGAGCAGTTCCTC. Its translation is CASIPSPLDSYNEQFL.